The 3 T cell receptor beta chains reported below all come from one sample, sequenced in a study of T cell responses to AZD1222 COVID-19 vaccine. Produced via immunoSEQ multiplex PCR; TCRdb's table is partial and in-frame only. The sample has about 120,000 clones, roughly 90% seen once; the top ten hold 4% to 4.5%. Sequenced here: peripheral blood, sampled 28 days after the second dose of the MenACWY control vaccine. Receptor source: an adult who received the MenACWY meningococcal vaccine as a control.

The J gene is TRBJ1-1, the V gene TRBV7-2; D is unclear. Germline CDR1 and CDR2: SGHTA and FQGNSA. This CDR3 has 15 residues. V was trimmed by 5 bases and J by 4 bases, leaving 17 bases between them. DNA of the CDR3: TGTGCCAGCAGCCAACTCGGGAGGGTTACCACTGAAGCTTTCTTT. Its translation is CASSQLGRVTTEAFF.

This clone occurred once. Its ends do not fully match the called genes, so a read error is possible. The CDR3 DNA sequence: TGTGCCAGCAGACCGGGCGGGAGGGCCAAGAACCGGGGAGCTGTTTTT. Translation: CASRPGGRAKNRGAVF. The chain combines TRBV25-1 with TRBJ2-2, with 9 bases matching TRBD2. CDR1 is MGHDK and CDR2 is SYGVNS in the germline V gene. The CDR3 consists of 16 residues.

As for this clone: Other DNA sequences within the sample encode an identical CDR3. The chain joins TRBV19 to TRBJ2-7, with 9 bases aligning to TRBD1. V lost 8 bases and J lost 4; bases outside the gene matches: 9. CDR1 LNHDA and CDR2 SQIVND come from the germline V gene (reference sequence). The CDR3 consists of 14 residues. CDR3 bases: TGTGCCAGTCAACCTACAGGGGGCGTATACGAGCAGTACTTC. The encoded protein is CASQPTGGVYEQYF. Combining the CDR3 with reference TRBV19 and TRBJ2-7 gives the whole variable domain DGGITQSPKYLFRKEGQNVTLSCEQNLNHDAMYWYRQDPGQGLRLIYYSQIVNDFQKGDIAEGYSVSREKKESFPLTVTSAQKNPTAFYLCASQPTGGVYEQYFGPGTRLTVT.